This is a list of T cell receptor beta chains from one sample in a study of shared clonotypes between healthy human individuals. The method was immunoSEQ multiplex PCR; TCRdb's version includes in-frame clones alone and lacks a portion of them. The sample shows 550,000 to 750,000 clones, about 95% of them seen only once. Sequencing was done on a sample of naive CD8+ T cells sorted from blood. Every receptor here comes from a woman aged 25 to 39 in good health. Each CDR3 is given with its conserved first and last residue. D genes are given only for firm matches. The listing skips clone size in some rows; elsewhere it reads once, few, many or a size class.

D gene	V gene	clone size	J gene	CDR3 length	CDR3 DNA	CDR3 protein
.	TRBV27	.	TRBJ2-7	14	TGTGCCAGCACCGTTGGAGGGGGAAGCTACGAGCAGTACTTC	CASTVGGGSYEQYF
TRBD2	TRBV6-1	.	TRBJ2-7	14	TGTGCCAGCAGGAGCCTAGCGGGAGAGCACGAGCAGTACTTC	CASRSLAGEHEQYF
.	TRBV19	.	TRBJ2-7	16	TGTGCCAGTAGTATAGATCACGGGGCACCTCCCTACGAGCAGTACTTC	CASSIDHGAPPYEQYF
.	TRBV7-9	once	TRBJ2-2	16	TGTGCCAGCAGCTTAACCCGGGAAATAAACACCGGGGAGCTGTTTTTT	CASSLTREINTGELFF
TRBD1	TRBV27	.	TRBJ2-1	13	TGTGCCAGCAGTTGGGACAGGGACAATGAGCAGTTCTTC	CASSWDRDNEQFF
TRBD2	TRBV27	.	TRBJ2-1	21	TGTGCCAGCAGTCCCTCACCCGGGACTAGCGGGATAGTTCCAAATCCGGATGAGCAGTTCTTC	CASSPSPGTSGIVPNPDEQFF
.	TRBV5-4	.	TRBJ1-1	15	TGTGCCAGCAGCTTGGGTGTGAAGATGAACACTGAAGCTTTCTTT	CASSLGVKMNTEAFF
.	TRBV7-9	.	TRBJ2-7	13	TGTGCCAGCAGCTTGGCATACTCCTACGAGCAGTACTTC	CASSLAYSYEQYF
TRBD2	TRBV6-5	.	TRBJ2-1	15	TGTGCCAGCAGACCCTCTAGCGGGAGGGACAATGAGCAGTTCTTC	CASRPSSGRDNEQFF
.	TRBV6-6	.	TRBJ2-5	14	TGTGCCAGCAGCAGAGACAGAGCTTGGTGGACCCAGTACTTC	CASSRDRAWWTQYF
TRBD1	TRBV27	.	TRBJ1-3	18	TGTGCCAGCAGTCCCCATACGGGACAGGGGAGCTCTGGAAACACCATATATTTT	CASSPHTGQGSSGNTIYF
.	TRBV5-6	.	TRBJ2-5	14	TGTGCCAGCAGCGTGAACAGGGTTCAAGAGACCCAGTACTTC	CASSVNRVQETQYF
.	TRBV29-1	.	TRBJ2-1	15	TGCAGCGTTGGGGGATGGTTCGGCTCCTACAATGAGCAGTTCTTC	CSVGGWFGSYNEQFF
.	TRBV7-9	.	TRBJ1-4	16	TGTGCCAGCAGCTACAGGGTCGGTGCTTCTAGTGAAAAACTGTTTTTT	CASSYRVGASSEKLFF
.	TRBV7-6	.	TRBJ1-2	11	TGTGCCAGCCCTGGGGAGTATGGCTACACCTTC	CASPGEYGYTF
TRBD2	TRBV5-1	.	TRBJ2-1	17	TGCGCCAGCAGCCGGGATCTAGCTAGCGGGAGGAGTGGTGAGCAGTTCTTC	CASSRDLASGRSGEQFF
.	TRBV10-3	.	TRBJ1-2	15	TGTGCCATCAGTGACCGAGGAGGTGTAAAAGGAGGCTACACCTTC	CAISDRGGVKGGYTF
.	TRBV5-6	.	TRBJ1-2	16	TGTGCCAGCAGCTTGGCGTTAACGGGGAGGGGCTATGGCTACACCTTC	CASSLALTGRGYGYTF
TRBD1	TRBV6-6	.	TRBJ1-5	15	TGTGCCAGCAGCACAGGGGTCGGATTGAATCAGCCCCAGCATTTT	CASSTGVGLNQPQHF
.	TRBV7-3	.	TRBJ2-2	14	TGTGCCAGCAGACCCAGCAGGAACACCGGGGAGCTGTTTTTT	CASRPSRNTGELFF
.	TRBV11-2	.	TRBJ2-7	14	TGTGCCAGCAGCTTAAAGCAGGGTGGGAGGGAGCAGTACTTC	CASSLKQGGREQYF
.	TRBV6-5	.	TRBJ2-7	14	TGTGCCAGCAGTTACTCGCAGGGATCCTACGAGCAGTACTTC	CASSYSQGSYEQYF
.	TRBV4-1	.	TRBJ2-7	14	TGCGCCAGCAGGAAGGAGCTAGGGGCCTACGAGCAGTACTTC	CASRKELGAYEQYF
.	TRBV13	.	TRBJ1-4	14	TGTGCCAGCAGCTCCCCCGGAGCTAATGAAAAACTGTTTTTT	CASSSPGANEKLFF
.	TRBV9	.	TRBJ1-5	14	TGTGCCAGCAGCGTAGGGGGCCTCAATCAGCCCCAGCATTTT	CASSVGGLNQPQHF
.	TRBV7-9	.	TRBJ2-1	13	TGTGCCAGCAGCTTAGCATTGGGGAATGAGCAGTTCTTC	CASSLALGNEQFF
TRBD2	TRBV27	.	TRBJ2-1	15	TGTGCCAGCAGCAGTCAGCGGGGGTCCTACAATGAGCAGTTCTTC	CASSSQRGSYNEQFF
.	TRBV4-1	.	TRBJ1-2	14	TGCGCCAGCAGCCAAACGGGTTTGGGCTATGGCTACACCTTC	CASSQTGLGYGYTF
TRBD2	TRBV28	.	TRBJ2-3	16	TGTGCCAGCAGTTTCAAAGCGGGAGGGTTTGAAGATACGCAGTATTTT	CASSFKAGGFEDTQYF
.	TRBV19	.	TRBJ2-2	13	TGTGCCAGTAGTCCTCGTGACACCGGGGAGCTGTTTTTT	CASSPRDTGELFF
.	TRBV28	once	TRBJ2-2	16	TGTGCCAGCAGTCCCGGGACCGCTGTCGGTCCCGGGGAGCTGTTTTTT	CASSPGTAVGPGELFF
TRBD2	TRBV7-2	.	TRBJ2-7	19	TGTGCCAGCAGCTTAAATTCGCCGGCTAGCGGGACTCTATGGAACGAGCAGTACTTC	CASSLNSPASGTLWNEQYF
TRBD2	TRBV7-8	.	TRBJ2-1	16	TGTGCCAGCAGCATACTAGCGGGAGCTTCCTACAATGAGCAGTTCTTC	CASSILAGASYNEQFF
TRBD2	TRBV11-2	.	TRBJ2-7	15	TGTGCCAGCACCCCGGGCAAGGGGAGGGCCCGCGAGCAGTACTTC	CASTPGKGRAREQYF
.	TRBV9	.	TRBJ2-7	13	TGTGCCAGCAGCCCTGACTTAACCTACGAGCAGTACTTC	CASSPDLTYEQYF
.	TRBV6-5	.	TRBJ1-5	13	TGTGCCAGCAGATCAGGGTTCAATCAGCCCCAGCATTTT	CASRSGFNQPQHF
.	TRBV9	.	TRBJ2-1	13	TGTGCCAGCAGCCCAGAGACAGAAGTAGGGCAGTTCTTC	CASSPETEVGQFF
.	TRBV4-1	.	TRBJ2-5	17	TGCGCCAGCAGCCAAGAGACTAGTCCCTGGGGACAAGAGACCCAGTACTTC	CASSQETSPWGQETQYF
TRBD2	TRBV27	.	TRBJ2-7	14	TGTGCCAGCAGTTTAGCGGGAGGCACTTACGAGCAGTACTTC	CASSLAGGTYEQYF
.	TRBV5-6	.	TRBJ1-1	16	TGTGCCAGCAGCTTATACCGATACGAGTCGCACACTGAAGCTTTCTTT	CASSLYRYESHTEAFF
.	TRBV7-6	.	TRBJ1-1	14	TGTGCCAGCAGCCCAGGGGTTCCGAACACTGAAGCTTTCTTT	CASSPGVPNTEAFF
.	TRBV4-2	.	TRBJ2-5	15	TGTGCCAGCAGCCAAGAGGATGTGGGGAGAGAGACCCAGTACTTC	CASSQEDVGRETQYF
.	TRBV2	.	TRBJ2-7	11	TGTGCCAGCAGTGAAGGCCACGAGCAGTACTTC	CASSEGHEQYF
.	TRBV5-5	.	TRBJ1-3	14	TGTGCCAGCAGCTTGGGACCGCCTGGAAACACCATATATTTT	CASSLGPPGNTIYF
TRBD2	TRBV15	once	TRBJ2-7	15	TGTGCCACCAGCAGAGGGGCGGGAGAGCTATACGAGCAGTACTTC	CATSRGAGELYEQYF
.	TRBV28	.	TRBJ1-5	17	TGTGCCAGCAGTTTATTGGGAGCTGGATATAGCAATCAGCCCCAGCATTTT	CASSLLGAGYSNQPQHF
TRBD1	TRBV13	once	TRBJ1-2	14	TGTGCCAGCAGCTTTATAACAGGGGGTGGAAGCTACACCTTC	CASSFITGGGSYTF
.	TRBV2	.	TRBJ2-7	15	TGTGCCAGCAGTGAACTTGCTAGTAAATTCTACGAGCAGTACTTC	CASSELASKFYEQYF
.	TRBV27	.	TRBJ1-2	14	TGTGCCAGCAGTTTCGCCGGGGGGGCTGATGGCTACACCTTC	CASSFAGGADGYTF
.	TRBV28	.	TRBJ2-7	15	TGTGCCAGCAGTCGAAGGGAGTCCAATCCCTACGAGCAGTACTTC	CASSRRESNPYEQYF
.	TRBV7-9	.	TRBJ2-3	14	TGTGCCAGCAGCTTAGCCCAGGGCGCAGATACGCAGTATTTT	CASSLAQGADTQYF
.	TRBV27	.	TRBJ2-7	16	TGTGCCAGCAGTTTATCCCCGGGGGCTTTTTCCTACGAGCAGTACTTC	CASSLSPGAFSYEQYF